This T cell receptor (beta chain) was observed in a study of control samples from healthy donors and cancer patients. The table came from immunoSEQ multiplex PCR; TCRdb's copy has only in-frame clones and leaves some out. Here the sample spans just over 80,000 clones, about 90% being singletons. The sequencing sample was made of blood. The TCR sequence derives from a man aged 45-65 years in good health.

DNA for the CDR3: TGTGCCAGCTCACCGGAACAGGGGCGGAACACTGAAGCTTTCTTT. Protein: CASSPEQGRNTEAFF. The chain employs TRBV18 and TRBJ1-1, with 7 bases that match TRBD1. J gave up 1 base and V 3 bases, and 5 bases lay outside the gene matches. CDR3 length: 15 residues. Germline CDR1 KGHSH, CDR2 LQKENI.